The rows below give T cell receptor beta chains drawn from one sample of a study of shared clonotypes between healthy human individuals. Data came from immunoSEQ multiplex PCR; TCRdb stores just in-frame clones and leaves some out. The repertoire consists of more than 2 million clones, with approximately 95% occurring once and the leading ten covering around 1.1%. Sequenced: naive CD8+ T cells sorted from blood. Receptor source: a young man in good health. The CDR3 runs from the conserved cysteine through the conserved F or W. Clone size is stated in some rows and not others, as once, few, many or a class when expanded.

>TRBV4-3|NA
CASSQDGEGGNTDTQYF
>TRBV29-1|NA
CSVGTSGYNEQFF
>TRBV11-3|NA
CASSDSRDRNTEAFF
>TRBV6-1|NA
CASSGQGVATRSPETDTQYF
>TRBV7-2|NA
CASSPRTGGDEKLFF
>TRBV12-5|NA
CASGLVLGGTLSYEQYF
>TRBV28|few
CASSFRTDTEAFF
>TRBV11-3|NA
CASSFGGDNSPLHF
>TRBV19|NA
CASSRYEDRGEKLFF
>TRBV6-1|NA
CASSQGVRQETQYF
>TRBV10-1|few
CASSESTARELFF
>TRBV19|once
CASVAPGGQNTDTQYF
>TRBV11-2|NA
CASSLGSGLGYF
>TRBV27|NA
CASSPRDSAYEQYF
>TRBV11-2|NA
CASSLEVGAAYEQYF
>TRBV9|NA
CASSVVAGGPGEQYF
>TRBV27|NA
CASSLLGGPQETQYF
>TRBV4-1|once
CASSLTGGGQPQHF
>TRBV5-6|NA
CASSRQGGDQPQHF
>TRBV7-8|NA
CASSLILGLANTGELFF
>TRBV6-5|once
CASRPVGTSTDTQYF
>TRBV27|NA
CASGERGPYTGELFF
>TRBV28|NA
CASSLSIGELFF
>TRBV11-2|once
CAISREAGSNTGELFF
>TRBV10-1|once
CASRWTSGRGTDTQYF
>TRBV6-1|NA
CASSEASGPTYGYTF
>TRBV27|NA
CASSLLAGGSYNEQFF
>TRBV7-9|NA
CASSLESGENTQYF
>TRBV4-1|NA
CASSRANTGELFF
>TRBV6-1|NA
CASTKDLSYEQYF
>TRBV4-3|NA
CASTPRAGEFPDTQYF
>TRBV6-1|once
CASSDDGTSGPYTGELFF
>TRBV7-9|NA
CASSPGRVAGANVLTF
>TRBV30|NA
CAWSVPPPGPTEAFF
>TRBV11-3|NA
CASSLASSSPLHF
>TRBV5-8|NA
CASSLKDANNEQFF
>TRBV13|NA
CASSPRDYPNTGELFF
>TRBV5-6|NA
CASSSSPNQPQHF
>TRBV4-1|NA
CASSLSGNPNTGELFF
>TRBV6-1|once
CASSGGYEQYF
>TRBV27|NA
CASSSAGGTEAFF
>TRBV10-1|NA
CASHGGGHTNYGYTF
>TRBV28|NA
CASSLDRGGNYGYTF
>TRBV5-1|NA
CASSLVWENTGELFF
>TRBV27|NA
CASSLSGVYQPQHF
>TRBV5-1|NA
CASSPQPDSSNYEQYF
>TRBV27|NA
CASSHPNTGELFF
>TRBV27|NA
CASSLSGTSVHNEQFF
>TRBV15|NA
CATRMGVLGEKLFF
>TRBV6-1|NA
CASSEPLDRPNYGYTF
>TRBV4-3|NA
CASSQGGEGTGELFF
>TRBV6-5|NA
CATVPGGVRNTEAFF
>TRBV9|NA
CASSVGQGGDGAFF
>TRBV19|NA
CASSFGTGSYEQYF
>TRBV6-1|NA
CASSEGEAFF
>TRBV6-5|NA
CASSYGYRAYEQYF
>TRBV1|NA
CTSSRRDQPQHF
>TRBV5-6|NA
CASTGLAGVYEQYF
>TRBV4-1|once
CASSQDPPGTSTDTQYF